This TCR beta chain is from a study of human T cells and chemical hapten exposure. Study conclusions and caveats: TCRs whose frequency exceeded 1 in 1000 remained the same following DPC sensitization.

Unfractionated whole blood yielded total RNA. A word on this clonotype: Its antigen is not identified.

TCRdb re-called the 5' RACE reads with MiXCR, one entry per CDR3 protein. The data contain approximately 110,000 distinct CDR3 sequences, 15% to 20% of them singletons. Germline values: CDR1 SEHNR, CDR2 FQNEAQ (reference sequence). V was clipped by 5 bases and J by 6 bases; unmatched bases: 9. The CDR3 is made up of 14 amino acids. The TCR originated in a human donor in good health. J is TRBJ2-7 and V is TRBV7-9; 8 nucleotides agree with TRBD2. DNA of the CDR3: TGTGCCAGCAGCCTCCCGGGACTAGTACTCGAGCAGTACTTC. Protein sequence: CASSLPGLVLEQYF.